The next 21 T cell receptor beta chains were all read from a single sample in a study of blood T cell repertoires in COVID-19. TCRdb's table, derived via immunoSEQ multiplex PCR, lists solely in-frame clones and lacks some. The sample lists about 180,000 clones, roughly nine tenths seen once, with around 2% in the top ten. The material sequenced was PBMCs or T cells enriched from blood (not recorded which). These receptors all stem from a woman between 40 and 50 years old with acute COVID-19.

The J gene is TRBJ2-5, the V gene TRBV30; 9 bases are a match to TRBD1. CDR3 size: 15 residues. The V gene end was trimmed by 3 bases and the J gene end by 7 bases; junction bases not matched to a gene: 12. Germline CDR1 and CDR2: GTSNPN and SVGIG (reference sequence). CDR3 protein: CAWSETGTGFGTQYF. The CDR3 DNA is TGTGCCTGGAGCGAGACCGGGACAGGGTTCGGGACCCAGTACTTC.

The chain recombines TRBV15 with TRBJ2-1; 12 nucleotides match TRBD2. From germline, CDR1 is LNHNV and CDR2 YYDKDF (reference sequence). Trimming removed 0 bases from V and 4 bases from J; junction bases left unmatched: 4. This CDR3 has 17 amino acids. The CDR3 spells CATSRDRTSGKYNEQFF. CDR3 nucleotides: TGTGCCACCAGCAGAGATAGGACTAGCGGGAAGTACAATGAGCAGTTCTTC.

The chain links TRBV4-3 to TRBJ2-5; 10 bases map to TRBD2. Germline V lookup: CDR1 LGHNA, CDR2 YSLEER. The CDR3 covers 16 residues. V gave up 6 bases and J gave up 5 bases; unmatched junction bases: 12. CDR3 DNA sequence: TGCGCCAGCAGTCCAGAAAGAGCGGGAGGGCGGGAGACCCAGTACTTC. This codes for CASSPERAGGRETQYF.

This chain joins TRBV6-5 and TRBJ2-7, with D possibly being TRBD2 (5 bases). From germline, CDR1 is MNHEY and CDR2 SVGAGI. The CDR3 loop spans 11 amino acids. Trimming pared 8 bases from V and 11 bases from J, leaving 16 bases between. DNA for the CDR3: TGTGCCAGCTCCCCGGGGTTCCGTGAGTACTTC. Protein product: CASSPGFREYF.

The CDR3 DNA is TGTGCCAGCAGCGGCTGGGGGAGACAGGGGGGACAAGAGACCCAGTACTTC. This codes for CASSGWGRQGGQETQYF. This sequence joins TRBV5-4 and TRBJ2-5; 9 bases are a match to TRBD1. The CDR3 loop spans 17 amino acids. The germline V gene encodes CDR1 SGHNT and CDR2 YYREEE (reference sequence). V lost 4 bases and J lost 2; bases outside the gene matches: 12.

The chain joins TRBV19 to TRBJ1-1, with D perhaps matching TRBD1 (6 bases). CDR1 is LNHDA and CDR2 is SQIVND in the germline V gene (reference sequence). This CDR3 spans 15 amino acids. Trimming took 1 base from V and 7 from J, leaving 16 bases between them. The CDR3: CASSIVVNRAGEAFF. DNA of the CDR3: TGTGCCAGTAGTATAGTGGTAAACAGGGCGGGTGAAGCTTTCTTT.

The chain combines TRBV6-5 with TRBJ1-2; TRBD1 agrees at 11 bases. CDR1 and CDR2 from the germline V gene are MNHEY and SVGAGI. The CDR3 runs to 16 residues. V lost 4 bases to trimming and J lost 3 bases; unmatched junction nucleotides: 7. The chain's CDR3 is CASSFMGQGGDYGYTF. The CDR3 region has the DNA TGTGCCAGCAGTTTCATGGGACAGGGGGGGGACTATGGCTACACCTTC.

This clone was detected once. The V call is TRBV9, the J call TRBJ2-2; TRBD1 is a possible D gene (5 bases). This CDR3 contains 14 residues. V was cut by 3 bases and J by 6 bases, with 12 bases left in between. Looked up from germline, CDR1 is SGDLS and CDR2 is YYNGEE. In nucleotides, the CDR3 is TGTGCCAGCAGCGCCCACATGGGGCCCGGGGAGCTGTTTTTT. It translates to CASSAHMGPGELFF.

This sequence joins TRBV30 and TRBJ2-2, with a possible D match to TRBD1 (5 bases). The germline CDR1 and CDR2 sequences are GTSNPN and SVGIG (reference sequence). The CDR3 covers 14 residues. V shed 2 bases and J shed 4 bases, with 11 bases lying between them. The CDR3 sequence is CAWSRQGGTGELFF. The CDR3 coding sequence is TGTGCCTGGAGTAGGCAGGGTGGCACCGGGGAGCTGTTTTTT.

The rearrangement links TRBV4-2 to TRBJ2-7; a weak D match, TRBD2 (5 bases). This CDR3 region has 15 residues. Germline CDR1 and CDR2: LGHNA and YNFKEQ. The V end lost 4 bases, the J end lost 3 bases, and 16 bases lay between the germline ends. Here the CDR3 reads CASSPEGTDNYEQYF. DNA of the CDR3: TGTGCCAGCAGCCCTGAGGGAACGGATAACTACGAGCAGTACTTC.

A single count supports this clone. The rearrangement links TRBV11-2 to TRBJ2-7, with 8 bases lining up with TRBD2. With V trimmed by 2 bases and J by 2 bases, 2 bases remained unmatched. Germline V gene sequence: CDR1 SGHAT, CDR2 FQNNGV. The CDR3 is 14 residues long. CDR3 DNA sequence: TGTGCCAGCAGCTTAACCGGGGGGGCCTACGAGCAGTACTTC. Amino acids: CASSLTGGAYEQYF.

V gene TRBV3-1 (or the pseudogene TRBV3-2) combines with J gene TRBJ1-2; D is unclear. Germline values: CDR1 LGHDT, CDR2 YNNKEL (reference sequence). This CDR3 is built from 15 residues. Trimming removed 1 base from V and 1 base from J, with 10 bases in between. Here the CDR3 reads CASSQAYRDNYGYTF. Here the CDR3 DNA reads TGTGCCAGCAGCCAAGCCTACAGAGATAACTATGGCTACACCTTC.

The chain links TRBV6-5 to TRBJ1-5; D gene ambiguous. The CDR3 sequence is 13 residues long. CDR1 MNHEY and CDR2 SVGAGI come from the germline V gene. With 7 bases removed from V and 0 bases from J, the gap between germline ends came to 7 bases. CDR3 residues: CASNKYSNQPQHF. CDR3 nucleotide sequence: TGTGCCAGCAACAAGTATAGCAATCAGCCCCAGCATTTT.

This clone was detected a few times. DNA for the CDR3: TGTGCCAGCAGCGTCAGGACGGGGAGACAGCCCCAGCATTTT. Its translation is CASSVRTGRQPQHF. This sequence joins TRBV2 and TRBJ1-5; D gene unclear. Germline V gene lookup returns CDR1 SNHLY and CDR2 FYNNEI. V lost 6 bases and J 7 bases, leaving 16 bases between the germline ends. This CDR3 contains 14 residues.

The chain carries TRBV6-2 or TRBV6-3 and TRBJ2-6; unclear D gene. The CDR3 has 15 residues. Germline V CDR1 and CDR2: MNHEY, SVGEGT. The V end was cut by 6 bases, the J end by 1 base, with 10 bases between. The CDR3 here is CASSRTSSGANVLTF. The CDR3 region has the DNA TGTGCCAGCAGCCGTACCAGTTCTGGGGCCAACGTCCTGACTTTC.

This chain uses TRBV7-9 with TRBJ1-1; no clear D gene. Per the germline V gene, CDR1 is SEHNR and CDR2 is FQNEAQ (reference sequence). CDR3 length: 12 amino acids. The V gene lost 4 bases and the J gene lost 4 bases, with 7 bases spanning the gap. Written as DNA, the CDR3 is TGTGCCAGCAGCTCGGGAGGCACTGAAGCTTTCTTT. Residues: CASSSGGTEAFF.

CDR3: CASSPLTGLASNEQFF. In DNA form, the CDR3 reads TGTGCCAGTAGTCCACTAACGGGACTAGCTTCAAATGAGCAGTTCTTC. The chain couples TRBV19 to TRBJ2-1; 9 bases fit TRBD2. CDR1 and CDR2 from the germline V gene are LNHDA and SQIVND (reference sequence). The CDR3 is 16 residues long. V shed 5 bases, J shed 7 bases, and the junction held 12 bases outside the gene matches.

The chain uses TRBV5-1 and TRBJ2-2; 7 positions agree with TRBD2. The CDR3 covers 13 residues. With V trimmed by 4 bases and J by 5 bases, 2 bases remained unmatched. CDR1 SGHRS and CDR2 YFSETQ come from the germline V gene. The CDR3 protein is CASSAGETGELFF. CDR3 coding DNA: TGCGCCAGCAGCGCGGGGGAGACCGGGGAGCTGTTTTTT.

V and J are TRBV24-1 and TRBJ2-3, with D unresolved. The V end was cut by 5 bases, the J end by 0 bases, with 5 bases between. The CDR3 runs to 13 residues. Germline loops: CDR1 KGHDR, CDR2 SFDVKD. The CDR3: CATSVASTDTQYF. DNA of the CDR3: TGTGCCACCAGTGTAGCTAGCACAGATACGCAGTATTTT.

This clone was seen only once. The V and J genes are TRBV6-4 and TRBJ2-7; D remains ambiguous. V dropped 4 bases and J dropped 3 bases, with 10 bases sitting between them. Germline CDR1 MRHNA, CDR2 SNTAGT. This CDR3 contains 13 residues. The DNA of the CDR3 is TGTGCCAGCAGTGCCCCACAGAGCTACGAGCAGTACTTC. This encodes CASSAPQSYEQYF.

Written as DNA, the CDR3 is TGCGCCAGCAGCGAAGGGGGAATAGCCAAAAACATTCAGTACTTC. Encoded protein: CASSEGGIAKNIQYF. This chain joins TRBV5-1 and TRBJ2-4; TRBD1 might be the D (6 bases). The germline V gene encodes CDR1 SGHRS and CDR2 YFSETQ. The CDR3 totals 15 residues. V lost 4 bases and J 0 bases, leaving 11 bases between the germline ends.